A single sample gave rise to the 30 T cell receptor beta chains below, sequenced in a study of blood T cell repertoires in COVID-19. Clones were read by immunoSEQ multiplex PCR, and TCRdb kept only the in-frame ones, dropping some. The sample consists of some 110,000 clones, around nine tenths of them appearing once. The sequenced sample consisted of peripheral blood. These receptors were obtained from a human donor in a cohort sampled during active COVID-19.

Only one count was recorded for this clone. This chain joins TRBV3-1 (or the pseudogene TRBV3-2) and TRBJ1-3, with D perhaps TRBD1 (5 bases). The CDR3 length is 16 residues. V was pared by 0 bases and J by 2 bases, with 11 bases between. Per germline, CDR1 LGHDT and CDR2 YNNKEL (reference sequence). CDR3 sequence (DNA): TGTGCCAGCAGCCAAGACATCTGGGGGGCTGGAAACACCATATATTTT. Translation: CASSQDIWGAGNTIYF.

The chain uses TRBV6-5 and TRBJ1-2, with 9 nucleotides matching TRBD1. The CDR3 consists of 15 residues. Losses at the gene ends were 5 bases for V and 8 bases for J; bases not matched to a gene: 12. The germline V gene encodes CDR1 MNHEY and CDR2 SVGAGI. For the CDR3, the DNA is TGTGCCAGCAGTCTAAACAGGGGGCCGGGCGAGGGCTACACCTTC. It translates to CASSLNRGPGEGYTF.

DNA of the CDR3: TGTGCCAGCGCCCATAGCGGGAGTAGCACAGATACGCAGTATTTT. Translating gives CASAHSGSSTDTQYF. The chain carries TRBV7-3 and TRBJ2-3; 9 bases are a match to TRBD2. The germline CDR1 and CDR2 sequences are SGHTA and FQGTGA. The V gene end was trimmed by 8 bases and the J gene end by 0 bases; junction bases not matched to a gene: 6. The CDR3 loop spans 15 amino acids.

This rearrangement joins TRBV11-2 to TRBJ2-7, with TRBD1 identical over 8 bases. CDR3 length: 15 amino acids. The V gene end was trimmed by 5 bases and the J gene end by 4 bases; junction bases not matched to a gene: 10. The germline V gene has CDR1 SGHAT and CDR2 FQNNGV. CDR3: CASSATTGDLYEQYF. The DNA of the CDR3 is TGTGCCAGCAGCGCCACGACAGGGGACCTATACGAGCAGTACTTC.

V is TRBV11-2 and J is TRBJ2-3; D call uncertain. Germline values: CDR1 SGHAT, CDR2 FQNNGV. The CDR3 is made up of 13 amino acids. V was trimmed by 4 bases and J by 4 bases, leaving 9 bases between them. CDR3 DNA sequence: TGTGCCAGCAGCTCGGGTTGGGCAGATACGCAGTATTTT. This translates into CASSSGWADTQYF.

The chain combines TRBV7-9 with TRBJ2-3, with 7 bases fitting TRBD1. Germline CDR1 reads SEHNR; CDR2 reads FQNEAQ (reference sequence). This CDR3 is built from 16 residues. Trimming took 5 bases from V and 7 from J; bases not matched to a gene: 15. The CDR3 protein is CASSTTVPGGLNTQYF. DNA for the CDR3: TGTGCCAGCAGCACCACCGTCCCAGGGGGTTTGAATACGCAGTATTTT.

The chain links TRBV18 to TRBJ2-2, with unresolved D. Germline values: CDR1 KGHSH, CDR2 LQKENI. Trimming took 6 bases from V and 2 from J, leaving 22 bases between them. The CDR3 has 18 residues. The CDR3, as DNA: TGTGCCAGCTCCCCTAACCCCCCGAGCAGGCGAAACACCGGGGAGCTGTTTTTT. It translates to CASSPNPPSRRNTGELFF.

The chain is built from TRBV7-9 and TRBJ2-5, with 14 bases aligning to TRBD2. With 5 bases clipped from V and 7 bases from J, the junction kept 9 bases outside the gene matches. Germline values: CDR1 SEHNR, CDR2 FQNEAQ (reference sequence). The CDR3 covers 16 residues. CDR3 region: CASSPRLAGGPVTQYF. CDR3 nucleotide sequence: TGTGCCAGCAGCCCCCGACTAGCGGGAGGGCCAGTGACCCAGTACTTC.

The rearrangement links TRBV6-5 to TRBJ2-1; TRBD2 is a possible D gene (6 bases). V lost 6 bases and J 7 bases, leaving 19 bases between the germline ends. This CDR3 has 15 residues. The germline V gene encodes CDR1 MNHEY and CDR2 SVGAGI. CDR3 in amino acids: CASSLVGPRGNEQFF. CDR3 coding DNA: TGTGCCAGCAGCCTTGTGGGACCTCGGGGGAATGAGCAGTTCTTC.

The rearrangement links TRBV4-3 to TRBJ1-5; TRBD1 agrees at 7 bases. The V gene's germline CDR1 is LGHNA and CDR2 YSLEER. This CDR3 is built from 14 residues. V was pared by 1 base and J by 6 bases, with 3 bases of the junction left unmatched. The CDR3 is CASSQGTGVQPQHF. In DNA, the CDR3 is TGCGCCAGCAGCCAAGGAACAGGGGTTCAGCCCCAGCATTTT.

The CDR3 sequence: CASSYPSGRAENIQYF. As DNA, the CDR3 is TGTGCCAGCAGCTATCCGAGTGGGAGGGCCGAAAACATTCAGTACTTC. This chain links TRBV7-9 with TRBJ2-4; 7 bases fit TRBD2. Per germline, CDR1 SEHNR and CDR2 FQNEAQ (reference sequence). With 4 bases clipped from V and 5 bases from J, the junction kept 11 bases outside the gene matches. The length of the CDR3 is 16 residues. The full variable domain, rest sourced from reference TRBV7-9 and TRBJ2-4, is DTGVSQNPRHKITKRGQNVTFRCDPISEHNRLYWYRQTLGQGPEFLTYFQNEAQLEKSRLLSDRFSAERPKGSFSTLEIQRTEQGDSAMYLCASSYPSGRAENIQYFGAGTRLSVL.

This chain uses TRBV13 with TRBJ2-3; D not certain. Trimming removed 0 bases at V and 6 bases at J, with 7 bases between. This CDR3 contains 13 residues. Per germline, CDR1 PRHDT and CDR2 FYEKMQ (reference sequence). The chain's CDR3 is CASSLGHGDTQYF. The DNA for the CDR3 is TGTGCCAGCAGCTTAGGCCACGGGGATACGCAGTATTTT.

The V gene is TRBV4-3, the J gene TRBJ2-1, with 9 bases matching TRBD2. The J segment lost 7 bases and the V segment lost 1 base, leaving 11 bases of the junction unmatched. This CDR3 contains 17 residues. Germline loops: CDR1 LGHNA, CDR2 YSLEER. This CDR3 is CASSQGTWRGGLNEQFF. Written as DNA, the CDR3 is TGCGCCAGCAGCCAAGGAACTTGGCGGGGGGGCTTAAATGAGCAGTTCTTC.

The rearrangement joins TRBV7-9 to TRBJ1-2, with TRBD1 identical over 7 bases. Per the germline V gene, CDR1 is SEHNR and CDR2 is FQNEAQ (reference sequence). Trimming removed 1 base from V and 2 bases from J; junction bases left unmatched: 10. This CDR3 region has 17 residues. As DNA, the CDR3 is TGTGCCAGCAGCTTAGAAGGGGGCGTCCCATTAAACTATGGCTACACCTTC. Encoded protein: CASSLEGGVPLNYGYTF.

This clone was detected only once. The rearrangement links TRBV2 to TRBJ2-1, with 13 bases that match TRBD2. The CDR3 is 15 amino acids. J gave up 6 bases and V 5 bases, and 4 bases lay outside the gene matches. In germline, CDR1 is SNHLY, CDR2 FYNNEI. CDR3 sequence: CASSPTSGGANEQFF. Here the CDR3 DNA reads TGTGCCAGCAGTCCAACTAGCGGGGGGGCCAATGAGCAGTTCTTC.

The CDR3 loop is CATSPGTGSLSGNTIYF. CDR3 DNA sequence: TGTGCCACCAGCCCCGGGACAGGGTCCCTCTCTGGAAACACCATATATTTT. The chain employs TRBV24-1 and TRBJ1-3, with 9 bases that match TRBD1. Germline values: CDR1 KGHDR, CDR2 SFDVKD. This CDR3 spans 17 amino acids. J lost 0 bases, V lost 7 bases, and 9 bases had no gene match.

The gene calls are TRBV6-5 and TRBJ2-1; TRBD2 matches at 8 bases. The germline V gene encodes CDR1 MNHEY and CDR2 SVGAGI. There are 15 residues in the CDR3. V shed 7 bases, J shed 6 bases, and the junction held 11 bases outside the gene matches. The CDR3 nucleotides read TGTGCCAGCAAAGAGGTTCGGGGGGGCCTCAATGAGCAGTTCTTC. This encodes CASKEVRGGLNEQFF.

The V call is TRBV4-1, the J call TRBJ1-1; unclear D gene. CDR1 and CDR2 (germline): MGHRA, YSYEKL. V was pared by 1 base and J by 1 base, with 7 bases between. The CDR3 length is 14 residues. The CDR3, as DNA: TGCGCCAGCAGCCAAGTCGCGGAGAACACTGAAGCTTTCTTT. Translation: CASSQVAENTEAFF.

This chain uses TRBV19 with TRBJ2-7; D is undetermined. Trimming took off 4 bases at V and 0 bases at J, with 13 bases between the two ends. The length of the CDR3 is 15 residues. Germline V gene sequence: CDR1 LNHDA, CDR2 SQIVND (reference sequence). The CDR3 reads CASSTLVESSYEQYF. The CDR3 bases are TGTGCCAGTAGTACCCTCGTGGAGAGCTCCTACGAGCAGTACTTC.

The chain has TRBV4-2 and TRBJ2-7, with D maybe TRBD1 (5 bases). The V gene lost 6 bases and the J gene lost 2 bases, with 11 bases spanning the gap. Germline-derived CDR1 and CDR2 are LGHNA and YNFKEQ. The CDR3 runs to 13 residues. CDR3 protein: CASRQDPAYEQYF. The CDR3 coding sequence is TGTGCCAGCAGACAGGATCCAGCCTACGAGCAGTACTTC.

This chain links TRBV19 with TRBJ2-5; 7 bases map to TRBD2. The CDR3 sequence is 14 residues long. In germline, CDR1 is LNHDA, CDR2 SQIVND (reference sequence). The J segment lost 0 bases and the V segment lost 4 bases, leaving 2 bases of the junction unmatched. CDR3 loop: CASSTLADQETQYF. The CDR3 nucleotides read TGTGCCAGTAGTACCCTAGCGGACCAAGAGACCCAGTACTTC.

The chain couples TRBV30 to TRBJ1-2, with TRBD1 matching 8 bases. The junction had 7 bases not matched to a gene; V was cut back by 3 bases and J by 1 base. The CDR3 consists of 15 residues. Germline V gene sequence: CDR1 GTSNPN, CDR2 SVGIG (reference sequence). The CDR3: CAWRRTGTVNYGYTF. For the CDR3, the DNA is TGTGCCTGGAGACGGACAGGGACAGTTAACTATGGCTACACCTTC.

The chain combines TRBV7-9 with TRBJ2-2; a possible D gene is TRBD2 (5 bases). The V end lost 5 bases, the J end lost 4 bases, and 5 bases lay between the germline ends. The germline V gene has CDR1 SEHNR and CDR2 FQNEAQ (reference sequence). The CDR3 spans 12 residues. The chain's CDR3 is CASSEGTGELFF. The CDR3, as DNA: TGTGCCAGCAGCGAGGGCACCGGGGAGCTGTTTTTT.

This chain uses TRBV29-1 with TRBJ2-7, with TRBD2 identical over 8 bases. The CDR3 has 13 amino acids. CDR1 is SQVTM, CDR2 ANQGSEA, per germline. Losses at the gene ends were 3 bases for V and 6 bases for J; bases not matched to a gene: 7. The CDR3: CSVDESGGSEQYF. The CDR3 nucleotides read TGCAGCGTTGATGAGTCGGGGGGGAGCGAGCAGTACTTC.

This chain connects TRBV5-4 to TRBJ2-7; 10 positions match TRBD1. The CDR3 spans 14 residues. V lost 2 bases and J lost 6; bases outside the gene matches: 5. Per the germline V gene, CDR1 is SGHNT and CDR2 is YYREEE (reference sequence). The CDR3 here is CASSFGTGEVEQYF. The CDR3 bases are TGTGCCAGCAGCTTCGGGACAGGGGAAGTCGAGCAGTACTTC.

This sequence joins TRBV10-3 and TRBJ2-1, with TRBD1 as a possible D gene (5 bases). The V gene lost 0 bases and the J gene lost 4 bases, with 13 bases spanning the gap. Per the germline V gene, CDR1 is ENHRY and CDR2 is SYGVKD. The CDR3 totals 16 residues. CDR3 amino acids: CAISESEQGGYNEQFF. The CDR3 DNA is TGTGCCATCAGTGAGTCGGAGCAGGGCGGTTACAATGAGCAGTTCTTC.

This sequence joins TRBV4-3 and TRBJ2-2, with D unclear. Trimming removed 0 bases at V and 10 bases at J, with 6 bases between. Germline CDR1 and CDR2: LGHNA and YSLEER. The CDR3 has 12 residues. The CDR3 nucleotides read TGCGCCAGCAGCCAAGATTGGGCGGAGCTGTTTTTT. It specifies CASSQDWAELFF.

V gene TRBV29-1 combines with J gene TRBJ1-1; no firm D call. V shed 2 bases and J shed 5 bases, with 15 bases lying between them. This CDR3 is built from 14 residues. CDR1 is SQVTM and CDR2 is ANQGSEA in the germline V gene. CDR3 region: CSVEISRRKTEAFF. The CDR3, as DNA: TGCAGCGTTGAAATCAGTAGGCGGAAAACTGAAGCTTTCTTT.

The V call is TRBV3-1 (or the pseudogene TRBV3-2), the J call TRBJ1-2; the D is unclear. Trimming took 0 bases from V and 9 from J, leaving 8 bases between them. Germline assignment: CDR1 LGHDT and CDR2 YNNKEL (reference sequence). The CDR3 consists of 12 residues. CDR3 DNA: TGTGCCAGCAGCCAAGAGGGCGGGCGCTACACCTTC. Translated: CASSQEGGRYTF.

J is TRBJ2-7 and V is TRBV27, with D maybe TRBD1 (6 bases). The CDR3 is made up of 15 amino acids. Germline CDR1 is MNHEY and CDR2 is SMNVEV (reference sequence). V was clipped by 3 bases and J by 2 bases, with 14 bases between them. DNA of the CDR3: TGTGCCAGCAGTTTCATGGACAGAGCCCCCTACGAGCAGTACTTC. It translates to CASSFMDRAPYEQYF.